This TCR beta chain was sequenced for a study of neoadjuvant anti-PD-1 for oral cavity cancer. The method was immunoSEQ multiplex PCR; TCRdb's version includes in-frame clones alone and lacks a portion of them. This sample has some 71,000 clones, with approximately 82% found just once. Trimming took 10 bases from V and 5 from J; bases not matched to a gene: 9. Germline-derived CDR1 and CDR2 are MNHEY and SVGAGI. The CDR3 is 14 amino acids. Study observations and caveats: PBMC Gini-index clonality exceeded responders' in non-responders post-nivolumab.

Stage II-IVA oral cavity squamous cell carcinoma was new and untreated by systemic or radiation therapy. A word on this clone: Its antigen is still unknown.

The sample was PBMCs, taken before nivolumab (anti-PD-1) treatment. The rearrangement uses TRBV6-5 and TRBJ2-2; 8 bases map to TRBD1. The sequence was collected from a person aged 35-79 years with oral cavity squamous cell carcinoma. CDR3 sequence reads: CATKTGGRTGELFF. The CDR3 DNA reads TGTGCCACTAAAACAGGGGGTAGGACCGGGGAGCTGTTTTTT.